Given below is one T cell receptor beta chain in context. This clone was picked up a small number of times. There is no known antigen for this receptor. The junction differs from germline at one of its ends, possibly a read error. From the cysteine up to the phenylalanine, the CDR3 has a length of 16 residues. Only CDR3 DNA remains: 48 bases, in frame from the first base. CDR1 and CDR2, looked up from the germline V gene, are ENHRY and SYGVKD. This sample was taken from a study of beta chain features in type 1 diabetes (dated 2018 in TCRdb). In terms of the full investigation: Patients and healthy donors did not differ in mean age, gender distribution, total cell number or subset yield. The study compared TCRB repertoires of sorted circulating CD4+ T cell subsets between recently diagnosed type 1 diabetes patients and matched healthy donors. Regulatory and stem cell-like memory subsets were isolated from only 8 patients and about 8 healthy donors, whereas naive and central memory subsets came from all 28 donors. A total of roughly 100 million sorted cells were examined across all samples, and the number of cells per subset was strongly correlated with RNA yield.

The paper's findings and limits, for the study overall: In all four CD4+ subsets, TCRB CDR3 length was moderately but significantly shorter in type 1 diabetes patients. Naive, central memory and regulatory TCRB repertoires appeared to be more alike among patients than among healthy donors. Sequencing cDNA rather than genomic DNA could over-represent highly expressing activated cells, although activation and CD3 levels did not differ between groups. Only small numbers of individuals were included in the HLA sub-analyses, which left unresolved whether HLA type had any influence on TCRB rearrangement. Shorter templates might be favored by PCR, yet because patient and control samples were amplified and corrected together, any such skew would affect both groups equally. Patients with type 1 diabetes made fewer insertions and deleted more nucleotides at VDJ recombination sites, implying thymic rearrangement abnormalities.

From each donor, a single peripheral blood sample of about 116 mL on average was drawn into heparinised tubes. A BD FACSAria II and a panel including CD45RO, CCR7, CD25, CD127, CD95 and CD27 were used to sort naive, central memory, regulatory and stem cell-like memory CD4+ T cells. A purity above 95% was achieved for all sorted populations. PBMCs were separated immediately by Lymphoprep density gradient centrifugation and were stained directly, without being cultured. Samples were stained and sorted in pairs, with one healthy donor and one patient per experiment, so that batch effects were minimized. The entire amount of isolated RNA was reverse transcribed using the High Capacity cDNA Reverse Transcription Kit, so the sequenced TCRB transcripts were expressed ones. Deep immunoSEQ sequencing was applied to naive, central memory and regulatory T cell samples, giving an average of roughly 3.5 million total reads per sample. Sorted cells were lysed in RLT buffer and RNA was extracted with DNase-treated RNeasy Micro or Mini kits, depending on cell number. To prevent cross-contamination, each cell subset was processed individually, whereas patient and healthy donor samples were processed jointly. Using the immunoSEQ multiplex PCR, TCRB sequences were amplified from cDNA into 87-bp fragments spanning the CDR3 region. The amplicons were sequenced using the Illumina HiSeq platform. As for the authors' bioinformatics: PCR bias was corrected computationally using synthetic template baselines, and reads within Hamming distance 2 were collapsed, with unmergeable singletons discarded. Reads were aligned against IMGT to assign V, D and J genes, CDR3 length and insertions or deletions at six rearrangement sites. Within each subset, clonotype counts were normalized to sorted cell number, after which true diversity and Gini coefficients were computed with the tcR R package. Repertoire sharing was quantified using the overlap coefficient calculated on TCRB nucleotide sequences. Held by TCRdb, this immuneACCESS table contains in-frame sequences only and omits some clones. Under half of the omission traces to an unresolved V gene where checked; the cause of the rest is unknown. V and J calls and clone size are those listed in that table; D and trimming were worked out from the DNA. In all, the sample holds about 140,000 clones, and roughly 7.2% of those were seen once. About 1.4% of the sample is taken by the ten largest.

The TCR originated in a woman aged 25-40 years in good health. Material for sequencing was central memory CD4+ T cells from blood. This sequence uses TRBV10-3 and TRBJ2-1; TRBD2 aligns with 15 central bases. The CDR3 region reads CAISEGTGLAGGTLIF. At the DNA level, the sequence is TGTGCCATCAGTGAGGGGACAGGACTAGCGGGGGGGACCCTGATCTTC.